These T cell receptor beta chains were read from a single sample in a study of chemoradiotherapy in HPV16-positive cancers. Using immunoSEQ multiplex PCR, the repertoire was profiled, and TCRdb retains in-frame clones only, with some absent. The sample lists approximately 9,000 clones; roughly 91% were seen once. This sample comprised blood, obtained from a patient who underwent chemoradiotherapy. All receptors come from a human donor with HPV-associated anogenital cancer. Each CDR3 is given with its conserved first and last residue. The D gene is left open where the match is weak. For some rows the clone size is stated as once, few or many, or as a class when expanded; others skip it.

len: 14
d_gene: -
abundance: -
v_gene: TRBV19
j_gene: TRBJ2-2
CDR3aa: CASSMSRAPGELFF
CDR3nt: TGTGCCAGTTCTATGAGCAGGGCCCCCGGGGAGCTGTTTTTT

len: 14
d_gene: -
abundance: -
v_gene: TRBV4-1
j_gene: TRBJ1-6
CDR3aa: CASSQDFNNSPLHF
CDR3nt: TGCGCCAGCAGCCAAGACTTCAATAATTCACCCCTCCACTTT

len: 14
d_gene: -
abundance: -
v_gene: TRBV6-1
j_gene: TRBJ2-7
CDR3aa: CASSEPGRQNEQYF
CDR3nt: TGTGCCAGCAGTGAACCGGGCAGGCAAAACGAGCAGTACTTC

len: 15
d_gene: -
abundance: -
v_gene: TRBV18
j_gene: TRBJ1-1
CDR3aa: CASSPNPGRNTEAFF
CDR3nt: TGTGCCAGCTCACCAAATCCCGGGCGGAACACTGAAGCTTTCTTT

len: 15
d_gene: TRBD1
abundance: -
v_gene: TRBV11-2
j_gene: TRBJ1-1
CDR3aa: CASSLEFPDRDMTFF
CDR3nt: TGTGCCAGCAGCTTAGAGTTTCCGGACAGGGACATGACTTTCTTT

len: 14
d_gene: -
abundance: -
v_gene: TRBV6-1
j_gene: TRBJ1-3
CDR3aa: CASSQQGSGNTIYF
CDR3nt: TGTGCCAGCAGTCAACAGGGCTCTGGAAACACCATATATTTT

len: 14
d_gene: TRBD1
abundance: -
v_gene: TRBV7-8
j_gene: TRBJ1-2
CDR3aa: CASSFGQGNYGYTF
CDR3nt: TGTGCCAGCAGCTTCGGACAGGGGAACTATGGCTACACCTTC

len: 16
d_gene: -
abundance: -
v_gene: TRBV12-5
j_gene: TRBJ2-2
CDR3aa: CASGLVGGSSTGELFF
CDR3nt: TGTGCTAGTGGTTTGGTCGGGGGCTCGAGCACCGGGGAGCTGTTTTTT

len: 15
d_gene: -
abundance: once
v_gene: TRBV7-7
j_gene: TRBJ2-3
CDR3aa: CASSLNTRSTDTQYF
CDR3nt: TGTGCTAGCAGCTTAAATACGAGAAGCACAGATACGCAGTATTTT

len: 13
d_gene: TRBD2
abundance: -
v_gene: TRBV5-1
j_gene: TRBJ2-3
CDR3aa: CASSPGTSDTQYF
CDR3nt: TGCGCCAGCAGCCCTGGGACTAGTGATACGCAGTATTTT

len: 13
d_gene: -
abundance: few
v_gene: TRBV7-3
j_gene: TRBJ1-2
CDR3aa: CASSPSPSYGYTF
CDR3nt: TGTGCCAGCAGCCCTTCCCCGTCCTATGGCTACACCTTC

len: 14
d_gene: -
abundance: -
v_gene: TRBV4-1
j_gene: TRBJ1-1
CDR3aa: CASSHIVLSTEAFF
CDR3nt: TGCGCCAGCAGCCATATAGTCCTGTCCACTGAAGCTTTCTTT

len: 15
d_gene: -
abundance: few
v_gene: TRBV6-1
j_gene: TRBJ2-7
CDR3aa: CASSGHEGWSYEQYF
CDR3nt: TGTGCCAGCAGTGGGCACGAGGGTTGGTCCTACGAGCAGTACTTC

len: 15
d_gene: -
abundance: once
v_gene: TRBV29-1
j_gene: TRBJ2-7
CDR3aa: CSVEGKTYGDYEQYF
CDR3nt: TGCAGCGTTGAAGGAAAGACCTACGGGGACTACGAGCAGTACTTC

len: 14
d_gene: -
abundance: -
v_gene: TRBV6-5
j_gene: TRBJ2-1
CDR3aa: CASSYSKTYNEQFF
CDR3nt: TGTGCCAGCAGTTACTCGAAAACCTACAATGAGCAGTTCTTC

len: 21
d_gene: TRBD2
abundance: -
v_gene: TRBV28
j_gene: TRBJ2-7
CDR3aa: CASSLLYQMGDTSAYSYEQYF
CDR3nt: TGTGCCAGCAGTTTATTGTACCAAATGGGCGATACTAGCGCCTATTCCTACGAGCAGTACTTC

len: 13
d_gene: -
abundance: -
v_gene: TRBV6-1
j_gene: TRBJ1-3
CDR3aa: CASSGQLRDTIYF
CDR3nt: TGTGCCAGCAGTGGACAGCTCCGGGACACCATATATTTT

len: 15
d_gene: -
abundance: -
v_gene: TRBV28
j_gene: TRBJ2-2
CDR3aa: CASTTDGRNTGELFF
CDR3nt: TGTGCCAGCACCACTGACGGGCGCAACACCGGGGAGCTGTTTTTT

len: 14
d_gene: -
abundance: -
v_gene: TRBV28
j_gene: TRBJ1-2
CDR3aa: CASTQVRANYGYTF
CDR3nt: TGTGCCAGCACCCAGGTCAGGGCAAACTATGGCTACACCTTC

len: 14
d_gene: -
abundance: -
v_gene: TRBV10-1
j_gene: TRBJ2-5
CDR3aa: CASSASSGQETQYF
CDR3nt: TGCGCCAGCTCGGCTAGTTCAGGGCAAGAGACCCAGTACTTC

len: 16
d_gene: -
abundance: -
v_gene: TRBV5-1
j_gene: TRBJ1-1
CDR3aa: CASSLKVRAMGTEAFF
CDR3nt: TGCGCCAGCAGCTTGAAAGTGCGGGCCATGGGCACTGAAGCTTTCTTT

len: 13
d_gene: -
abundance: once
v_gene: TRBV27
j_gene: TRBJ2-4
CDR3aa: CASSLKGKNIQYF
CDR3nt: TGTGCCAGCAGTTTGAAGGGGAAAAACATTCAGTACTTC

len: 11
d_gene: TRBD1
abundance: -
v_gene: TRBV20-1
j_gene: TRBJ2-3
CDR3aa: CSARPQGAEYF
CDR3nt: TGCAGTGCTAGACCACAGGGGGCGGAGTATTTT

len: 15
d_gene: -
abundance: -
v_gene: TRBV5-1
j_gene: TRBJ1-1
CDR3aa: CASSLEPGMNTEAFF
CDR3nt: TGCGCCAGCAGCTTGGAGCCAGGGATGAACACTGAAGCTTTCTTT

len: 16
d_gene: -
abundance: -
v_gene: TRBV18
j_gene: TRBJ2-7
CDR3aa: CASSLYTGNRDYEQYF
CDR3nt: TGTGCCAGCTCACTATATACAGGGAATAGGGACTACGAGCAGTACTTC

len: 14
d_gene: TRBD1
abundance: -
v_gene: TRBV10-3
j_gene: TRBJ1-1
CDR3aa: CAISGGQGDTEAFF
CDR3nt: TGTGCCATCAGTGGAGGACAGGGGGACACTGAAGCTTTCTTT

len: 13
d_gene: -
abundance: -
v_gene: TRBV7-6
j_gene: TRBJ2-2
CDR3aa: CASSPLGAGELFF
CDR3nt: TGTGCCAGCAGCCCGTTGGGCGCCGGGGAGCTGTTTTTT

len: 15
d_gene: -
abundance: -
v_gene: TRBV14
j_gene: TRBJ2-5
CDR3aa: CASSPTWAIQETQYF
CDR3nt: TGTGCCAGCAGCCCCACATGGGCCATCCAAGAGACCCAGTACTTC

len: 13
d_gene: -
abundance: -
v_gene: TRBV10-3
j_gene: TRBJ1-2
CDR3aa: CAITRRATGDYTF
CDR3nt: TGTGCCATCACCAGACGGGCCACGGGGGACTACACCTTC

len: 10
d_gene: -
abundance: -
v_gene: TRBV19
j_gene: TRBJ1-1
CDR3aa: CASTGSEAFF
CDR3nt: TGTGCCAGTACAGGGTCTGAAGCTTTCTTT

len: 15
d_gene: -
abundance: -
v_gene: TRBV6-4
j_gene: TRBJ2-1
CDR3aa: CASSDSYQMSNEQFF
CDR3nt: TGTGCCAGCAGTGACTCGTACCAAATGAGCAATGAGCAGTTCTTC

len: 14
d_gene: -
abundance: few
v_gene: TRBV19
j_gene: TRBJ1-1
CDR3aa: CASHLGGVRTEAFF
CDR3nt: TGTGCCAGTCATCTGGGGGGGGTCAGGACTGAAGCTTTCTTT

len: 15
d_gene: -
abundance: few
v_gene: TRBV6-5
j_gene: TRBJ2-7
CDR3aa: CASKEYRWGSYEQYF
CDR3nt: TGTGCCAGCAAAGAGTACCGCTGGGGTAGCTACGAGCAGTACTTC

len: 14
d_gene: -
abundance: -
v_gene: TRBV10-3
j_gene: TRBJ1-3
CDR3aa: CAISESAAGNTIYF
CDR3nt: TGTGCCATCAGTGAGTCGGCGGCTGGAAACACCATATATTTT

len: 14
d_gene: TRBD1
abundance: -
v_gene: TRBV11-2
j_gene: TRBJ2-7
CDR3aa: CASSPTGGPYEQYF
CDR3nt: TGTGCCAGCAGCCCCACAGGGGGCCCCTACGAGCAGTACTTC

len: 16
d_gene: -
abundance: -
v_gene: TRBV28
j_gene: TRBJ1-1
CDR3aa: CASSSPSGQPNTEAFF
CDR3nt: TGTGCCAGCAGTTCCCCCTCCGGGCAGCCTAACACTGAAGCTTTCTTT

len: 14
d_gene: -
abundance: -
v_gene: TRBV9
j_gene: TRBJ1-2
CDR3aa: CASSGGPRAGGYTF
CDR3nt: TGTGCCAGCAGCGGGGGCCCGAGGGCAGGAGGCTACACCTTC

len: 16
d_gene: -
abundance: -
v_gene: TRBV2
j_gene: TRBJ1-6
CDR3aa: CASSEIGSSYNSPLHF
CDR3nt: TGTGCCAGCAGTGAAATCGGTAGCTCCTATAATTCACCCCTCCACTTT

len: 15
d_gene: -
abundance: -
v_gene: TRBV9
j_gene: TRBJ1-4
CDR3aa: CASSASPRGYEKLFF
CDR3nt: TGTGCCAGCAGCGCCTCCCCACGGGGATACGAAAAACTGTTTTTT

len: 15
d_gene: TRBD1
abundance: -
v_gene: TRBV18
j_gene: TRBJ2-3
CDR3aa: CASSLTGGASDTQYF
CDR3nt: TGTGCCAGCTCGCTAACAGGGGGCGCGTCAGATACGCAGTATTTT

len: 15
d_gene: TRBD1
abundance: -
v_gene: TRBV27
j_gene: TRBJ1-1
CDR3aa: CASSPTRTGLTEAFF
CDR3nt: TGTGCCAGCAGTCCCACCCGGACAGGGTTGACTGAAGCTTTCTTT

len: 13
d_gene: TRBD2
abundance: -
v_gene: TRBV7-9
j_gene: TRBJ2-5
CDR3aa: CASNPIPGGEQYF
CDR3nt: TGTGCCAGCAACCCCATTCCCGGGGGGGAGCAGTACTTC

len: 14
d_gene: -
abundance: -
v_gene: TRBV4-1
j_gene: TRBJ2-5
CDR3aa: CASSQVDQQETQYF
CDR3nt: TGCGCCAGCAGCCAAGTCGACCAACAAGAGACCCAGTACTTC

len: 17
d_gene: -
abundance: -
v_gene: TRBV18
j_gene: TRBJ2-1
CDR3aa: CASSPPYSQGSYNEQFF
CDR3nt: TGTGCCAGCTCACCACCGTATTCCCAGGGCTCCTACAATGAGCAGTTCTTC

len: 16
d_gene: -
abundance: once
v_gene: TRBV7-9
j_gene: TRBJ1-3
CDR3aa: CASLGGPTNSGNTIYF
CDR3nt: TGTGCCAGCCTGGGGGGGCCGACAAACTCTGGAAACACCATATATTTT

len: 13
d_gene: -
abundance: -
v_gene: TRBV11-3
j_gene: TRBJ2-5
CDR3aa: CASSLVGTETQYF
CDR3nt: TGTGCCAGCAGCTTAGTGGGGACAGAGACCCAGTACTTC

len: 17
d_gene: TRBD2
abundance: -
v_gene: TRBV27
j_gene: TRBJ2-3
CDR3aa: CASSFNLRELRTDTQYF
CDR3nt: TGTGCCAGCAGTTTCAATTTGCGGGAGCTCCGAACAGATACGCAGTATTTT

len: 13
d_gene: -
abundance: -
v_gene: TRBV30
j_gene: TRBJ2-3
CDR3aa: CAWSVQGTDTQYF
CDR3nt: TGTGCCTGGAGTGTACAGGGCACAGATACGCAGTATTTT

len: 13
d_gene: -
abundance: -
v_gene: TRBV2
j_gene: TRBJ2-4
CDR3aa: CASSSDAVNIQYF
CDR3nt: TGTGCCAGCAGTTCGGACGCGGTAAACATTCAGTACTTC

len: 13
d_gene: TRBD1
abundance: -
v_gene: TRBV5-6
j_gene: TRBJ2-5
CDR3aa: CASSVTGGETQYF
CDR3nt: TGTGCCAGCAGCGTCACAGGGGGGGAGACCCAGTACTTC

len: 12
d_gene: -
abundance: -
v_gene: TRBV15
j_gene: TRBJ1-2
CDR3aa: CATSRLDVGYTF
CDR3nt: TGTGCCACCAGCAGATTGGACGTTGGCTACACCTTC

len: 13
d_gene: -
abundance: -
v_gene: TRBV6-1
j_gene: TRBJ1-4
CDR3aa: CASRGVNGEKLFF
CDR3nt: TGTGCCAGCAGGGGGGTGAATGGTGAAAAACTGTTTTTT

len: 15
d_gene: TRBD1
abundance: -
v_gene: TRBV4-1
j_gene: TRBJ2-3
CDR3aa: CASMGQGASTDTQYF
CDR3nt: TGCGCCAGCATGGGACAGGGGGCTAGCACAGATACGCAGTATTTT

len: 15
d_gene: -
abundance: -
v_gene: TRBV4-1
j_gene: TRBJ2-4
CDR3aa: CASSQGVIAKNIQYF
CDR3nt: TGCGCCAGCAGCCAGGGGGTAATAGCCAAAAACATTCAGTACTTC

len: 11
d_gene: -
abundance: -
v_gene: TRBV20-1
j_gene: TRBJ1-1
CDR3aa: CSATKGWEAFF
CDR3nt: TGCAGTGCTACCAAGGGTTGGGAAGCTTTCTTT